This T cell receptor (beta chain) was found in a study of cytomegalovirus exposure and HLA in healthy donors. Findings of the study overall: In terms of immune exposure information, only CMV serostatus was available. Using the classifier, cytomegalovirus status was reportedly diagnosed with high specificity and sensitivity. In an earlier analysis, most TCR beta V segments were productive about 90% or about 30% of the time.

Vbeta (60) and Jbeta (13) primers were used in the PCR. Authors' methods: Roughly 76 million unique TCR beta chains, 10 million to 13 million of them shared, were counted by a later analysis. The repertoire was sequenced with immunoSEQ multiplex PCR; TCRdb's copy has only in-frame clones and lacks some. The DNA was the basis for D and trimming; V, J and clone size are from that table. This sample carries over 150,000 clones, approximately 79% of them seen once, and the ten largest clones take approximately 1.4%. Germline V lookup: CDR1 SGHRS, CDR2 YFSETQ. The CDR3 has 17 residues. Between the trimmed V and J ends, which lost 0 bases and 2 bases, there was a span of 15 bases. This clone was counted between two and nine times. As yet, its antigen is unknown.

This chain links TRBV5-1 with TRBJ2-1, with D possibly being TRBD2 (5 bases). The clonotype originates from a girl aged 10-17 years in good health and CMV-seropositive. Sequenced material: PBMCs. The CDR3 spells CASSLAPGLAAYNEQFF. CDR3 DNA sequence: TGCGCCAGCAGCTTGGCCCCGGGGTTGGCGGCCTACAATGAGCAGTTCTTC. Complete variable domain (other parts from reference TRBV5-1 and TRBJ2-1): KAGVTQTPRYLIKTRGQQVTLSCSPISGHRSVSWYQQTPGQGLQFLFEYFSETQRNKGNFPGRFSGRQFSNSRSEMNVSTLELGDSALYLCASSLAPGLAAYNEQFFGPGTRLTVL.